This T cell receptor beta chain originates from a study of CD8 T cells in ankylosing spondylitis (dated by TCRdb to about 2017). In terms of the full investigation: The study profiled T cell receptor beta repertoires in healthy donors and ankylosing spondylitis patients to find disease-linked TCR variants. In total, the full study cohort was made up of 85 to 140 healthy donors and roughly 27 ankylosing spondylitis patients. Peripheral blood was sampled, and synovial fluid was additionally collected from ankylosing spondylitis patients.

Here is what the overall study found, with its caveats: Some motif variants had previously been reported in the synovial fluid and blood of reactive arthritis patients, which suggests shared mechanisms of disease initiation. A TCR beta motif of seven or eight highly homologous amino acid variants appeared characteristic of blood from ankylosing spondylitis patients. In peripheral blood, the disease-linked clones were found at relatively low frequencies and had a CD8+ phenotype. Significant enrichment of the disease-linked clones was reported in matched synovial fluid samples from ankylosing spondylitis patients.

V was cut back by 3 bases and J by 8 bases, leaving a gap of 13 bases between them. The CDR3 runs 13 residues from the cysteine to the phenylalanine. Of the read, only the CDR3 DNA is kept; its 39 bases are in frame from base 1. The data were produced on an Illumina HiSeq 2500. TCR beta libraries were prepared by quantitative 5'-RACE with molecular barcodes. The authors processed their data as follows. To identify disease-linked TCR variants, a new computational method was used, one built on a probabilistic model of VDJ rearrangement. Starting from the raw public reads, TCRdb applied fastp trimming at Q25, assembled clones with MiXCR and retained in-frame beta chains. Each entry merges the rows of one CDR3 protein and shows their most common DNA and genes. None of the V and J calls come from the authors' own analysis; TCRdb made them. Across this sample there are a few hundred thousand distinct CDR3 sequences, with about 20% seen only once. About 16% of the sample comes from the top ten.

To note about this clonotype: This clone's antigen is unknown. Base qualities are not provided; no much larger clone lies one nucleotide away.

Sequencing was done on a sample of blood, either unsorted or a sorted T cell fraction (not recorded which). The chain was built from TRBV12-3 or TRBV12-4 and TRBJ1-2; D gene: possibly TRBD1, on 5 matching bases. The clonotype comes from a male donor with ankylosing spondylitis. The bases read TGTGCCAGCAGTTTGAACGCGGGGGAAGGCTACACCTTC. Its amino acids are CASSLNAGEGYTF.